This T cell receptor (beta chain) was profiled in a study of CD8+ T cells in alopecia areata. This clone came up a few times. What it binds is not known. cDNA prepared by RNA extraction and subsequent reverse transcription served as the template for sequencing. Here immunoSEQ multiplex PCR was the method, and the copy in TCRdb shows in-frame clones only, minus some. The sample lists about 200,000 clones; 57% were seen once. The V end lost 6 bases, the J end lost 4 bases, and 18 bases lay between the germline ends. The germline gives CDR1 SQVTM, CDR2 ANQGSEA. The CDR3 is made up of 14 amino acids. Points from the study as a whole: It was less clear whether patients shared TCRs than it was in mice, possibly because of HLA.

This TCR derives from a human donor with alopecia areata. Sequencing used CD4+ T cells sorted from blood, obtained at week 0. This rearrangement joins TRBV29-1 to TRBJ1-1; D may be TRBD1 (6 bases). The CDR3 spells CSVVRTVVGTEAFF. CDR3 nucleotide sequence: TGCAGCGTAGTTCGGACAGTCGTGGGCACTGAAGCTTTCTTT.